This T cell receptor (beta chain) was sequenced in a study of cytomegalovirus exposure and HLA in healthy donors. About this clone itself: Its antigen is not identified.

J gave up 5 bases and V 2 bases, and 10 bases lay outside the gene matches. The CDR3 is 18 residues long. CDR1 and CDR2 from the germline V gene are SGHRS and YFSETQ. The primer mix had 60 Vbeta and 13 Jbeta primers. Some clones are missing from TCRdb's copy, which holds only in-frame ones; the method was immunoSEQ multiplex PCR. Among fewer than 150,000 clones listed, roughly 85% were seen once. Study-wide results and limits: From TCR beta sequences, most subjects' HLA-A and HLA-B alleles were reportedly predicted accurately. In a later analysis, TCR beta V- and J-gene trimming was associated with a missense DCLRE1C variant. Researchers reported from a later analysis that most CMV-associated TCR beta chains appeared HLA-restricted.

The source material was PBMCs. V and J are TRBV5-1 and TRBJ2-1; 13 bases agree with TRBD2. The source of this sequence is a man aged 40-55 years in good health and CMV-seropositive. The CDR3 spells CASSFRLAGGHRNNEQFF. CDR3 bases: TGCGCCAGCAGCTTCCGACTAGCGGGAGGACATCGGAACAATGAGCAGTTCTTC.